The source of this TCR beta chain is a study of shared clonotypes between healthy human individuals. This clone was counted a single time. V dropped 2 bases and J dropped 0; count of bases not matched to a gene: 19. The CDR3 spans 22 residues. Germline CDR1 and CDR2: SGHRS and YFSETQ. Replicate PCRs run on sorted subsets employed roughly 180 ng DNA, 25,000 to 35,000 T cell genomes. Assay used: immunoSEQ multiplex PCR; TCRdb lists only in-frame clones, some missing. The sample has 850,000 to 1,200,000 clones, around 74% seen once. Material: memory CD4+ T cells sorted from blood. Indicated subset: CD45RA-negative fraction. V gene TRBV5-1 combines with J gene TRBJ2-5, with 13 positions matching TRBD2. This clonotype was obtained from a man between 18 and 35 years old in good health. Written as DNA, the CDR3 is TGCGCCAGCAGCTTTGGGGCTCTCCTGACTAGCGGGGGGTTATGGTACCAAGAGACCCAGTACTTC. This encodes CASSFGALLTSGGLWYQETQYF. The complete variable domain, with remaining parts taken from reference TRBV5-1 and TRBJ2-5, reads KAGVTQTPRYLIKTRGQQVTLSCSPISGHRSVSWYQQTPGQGLQFLFEYFSETQRNKGNFPGRFSGRQFSNSRSEMNVSTLELGDSALYLCASSFGALLTSGGLWYQETQYFGPGTRLLVL.